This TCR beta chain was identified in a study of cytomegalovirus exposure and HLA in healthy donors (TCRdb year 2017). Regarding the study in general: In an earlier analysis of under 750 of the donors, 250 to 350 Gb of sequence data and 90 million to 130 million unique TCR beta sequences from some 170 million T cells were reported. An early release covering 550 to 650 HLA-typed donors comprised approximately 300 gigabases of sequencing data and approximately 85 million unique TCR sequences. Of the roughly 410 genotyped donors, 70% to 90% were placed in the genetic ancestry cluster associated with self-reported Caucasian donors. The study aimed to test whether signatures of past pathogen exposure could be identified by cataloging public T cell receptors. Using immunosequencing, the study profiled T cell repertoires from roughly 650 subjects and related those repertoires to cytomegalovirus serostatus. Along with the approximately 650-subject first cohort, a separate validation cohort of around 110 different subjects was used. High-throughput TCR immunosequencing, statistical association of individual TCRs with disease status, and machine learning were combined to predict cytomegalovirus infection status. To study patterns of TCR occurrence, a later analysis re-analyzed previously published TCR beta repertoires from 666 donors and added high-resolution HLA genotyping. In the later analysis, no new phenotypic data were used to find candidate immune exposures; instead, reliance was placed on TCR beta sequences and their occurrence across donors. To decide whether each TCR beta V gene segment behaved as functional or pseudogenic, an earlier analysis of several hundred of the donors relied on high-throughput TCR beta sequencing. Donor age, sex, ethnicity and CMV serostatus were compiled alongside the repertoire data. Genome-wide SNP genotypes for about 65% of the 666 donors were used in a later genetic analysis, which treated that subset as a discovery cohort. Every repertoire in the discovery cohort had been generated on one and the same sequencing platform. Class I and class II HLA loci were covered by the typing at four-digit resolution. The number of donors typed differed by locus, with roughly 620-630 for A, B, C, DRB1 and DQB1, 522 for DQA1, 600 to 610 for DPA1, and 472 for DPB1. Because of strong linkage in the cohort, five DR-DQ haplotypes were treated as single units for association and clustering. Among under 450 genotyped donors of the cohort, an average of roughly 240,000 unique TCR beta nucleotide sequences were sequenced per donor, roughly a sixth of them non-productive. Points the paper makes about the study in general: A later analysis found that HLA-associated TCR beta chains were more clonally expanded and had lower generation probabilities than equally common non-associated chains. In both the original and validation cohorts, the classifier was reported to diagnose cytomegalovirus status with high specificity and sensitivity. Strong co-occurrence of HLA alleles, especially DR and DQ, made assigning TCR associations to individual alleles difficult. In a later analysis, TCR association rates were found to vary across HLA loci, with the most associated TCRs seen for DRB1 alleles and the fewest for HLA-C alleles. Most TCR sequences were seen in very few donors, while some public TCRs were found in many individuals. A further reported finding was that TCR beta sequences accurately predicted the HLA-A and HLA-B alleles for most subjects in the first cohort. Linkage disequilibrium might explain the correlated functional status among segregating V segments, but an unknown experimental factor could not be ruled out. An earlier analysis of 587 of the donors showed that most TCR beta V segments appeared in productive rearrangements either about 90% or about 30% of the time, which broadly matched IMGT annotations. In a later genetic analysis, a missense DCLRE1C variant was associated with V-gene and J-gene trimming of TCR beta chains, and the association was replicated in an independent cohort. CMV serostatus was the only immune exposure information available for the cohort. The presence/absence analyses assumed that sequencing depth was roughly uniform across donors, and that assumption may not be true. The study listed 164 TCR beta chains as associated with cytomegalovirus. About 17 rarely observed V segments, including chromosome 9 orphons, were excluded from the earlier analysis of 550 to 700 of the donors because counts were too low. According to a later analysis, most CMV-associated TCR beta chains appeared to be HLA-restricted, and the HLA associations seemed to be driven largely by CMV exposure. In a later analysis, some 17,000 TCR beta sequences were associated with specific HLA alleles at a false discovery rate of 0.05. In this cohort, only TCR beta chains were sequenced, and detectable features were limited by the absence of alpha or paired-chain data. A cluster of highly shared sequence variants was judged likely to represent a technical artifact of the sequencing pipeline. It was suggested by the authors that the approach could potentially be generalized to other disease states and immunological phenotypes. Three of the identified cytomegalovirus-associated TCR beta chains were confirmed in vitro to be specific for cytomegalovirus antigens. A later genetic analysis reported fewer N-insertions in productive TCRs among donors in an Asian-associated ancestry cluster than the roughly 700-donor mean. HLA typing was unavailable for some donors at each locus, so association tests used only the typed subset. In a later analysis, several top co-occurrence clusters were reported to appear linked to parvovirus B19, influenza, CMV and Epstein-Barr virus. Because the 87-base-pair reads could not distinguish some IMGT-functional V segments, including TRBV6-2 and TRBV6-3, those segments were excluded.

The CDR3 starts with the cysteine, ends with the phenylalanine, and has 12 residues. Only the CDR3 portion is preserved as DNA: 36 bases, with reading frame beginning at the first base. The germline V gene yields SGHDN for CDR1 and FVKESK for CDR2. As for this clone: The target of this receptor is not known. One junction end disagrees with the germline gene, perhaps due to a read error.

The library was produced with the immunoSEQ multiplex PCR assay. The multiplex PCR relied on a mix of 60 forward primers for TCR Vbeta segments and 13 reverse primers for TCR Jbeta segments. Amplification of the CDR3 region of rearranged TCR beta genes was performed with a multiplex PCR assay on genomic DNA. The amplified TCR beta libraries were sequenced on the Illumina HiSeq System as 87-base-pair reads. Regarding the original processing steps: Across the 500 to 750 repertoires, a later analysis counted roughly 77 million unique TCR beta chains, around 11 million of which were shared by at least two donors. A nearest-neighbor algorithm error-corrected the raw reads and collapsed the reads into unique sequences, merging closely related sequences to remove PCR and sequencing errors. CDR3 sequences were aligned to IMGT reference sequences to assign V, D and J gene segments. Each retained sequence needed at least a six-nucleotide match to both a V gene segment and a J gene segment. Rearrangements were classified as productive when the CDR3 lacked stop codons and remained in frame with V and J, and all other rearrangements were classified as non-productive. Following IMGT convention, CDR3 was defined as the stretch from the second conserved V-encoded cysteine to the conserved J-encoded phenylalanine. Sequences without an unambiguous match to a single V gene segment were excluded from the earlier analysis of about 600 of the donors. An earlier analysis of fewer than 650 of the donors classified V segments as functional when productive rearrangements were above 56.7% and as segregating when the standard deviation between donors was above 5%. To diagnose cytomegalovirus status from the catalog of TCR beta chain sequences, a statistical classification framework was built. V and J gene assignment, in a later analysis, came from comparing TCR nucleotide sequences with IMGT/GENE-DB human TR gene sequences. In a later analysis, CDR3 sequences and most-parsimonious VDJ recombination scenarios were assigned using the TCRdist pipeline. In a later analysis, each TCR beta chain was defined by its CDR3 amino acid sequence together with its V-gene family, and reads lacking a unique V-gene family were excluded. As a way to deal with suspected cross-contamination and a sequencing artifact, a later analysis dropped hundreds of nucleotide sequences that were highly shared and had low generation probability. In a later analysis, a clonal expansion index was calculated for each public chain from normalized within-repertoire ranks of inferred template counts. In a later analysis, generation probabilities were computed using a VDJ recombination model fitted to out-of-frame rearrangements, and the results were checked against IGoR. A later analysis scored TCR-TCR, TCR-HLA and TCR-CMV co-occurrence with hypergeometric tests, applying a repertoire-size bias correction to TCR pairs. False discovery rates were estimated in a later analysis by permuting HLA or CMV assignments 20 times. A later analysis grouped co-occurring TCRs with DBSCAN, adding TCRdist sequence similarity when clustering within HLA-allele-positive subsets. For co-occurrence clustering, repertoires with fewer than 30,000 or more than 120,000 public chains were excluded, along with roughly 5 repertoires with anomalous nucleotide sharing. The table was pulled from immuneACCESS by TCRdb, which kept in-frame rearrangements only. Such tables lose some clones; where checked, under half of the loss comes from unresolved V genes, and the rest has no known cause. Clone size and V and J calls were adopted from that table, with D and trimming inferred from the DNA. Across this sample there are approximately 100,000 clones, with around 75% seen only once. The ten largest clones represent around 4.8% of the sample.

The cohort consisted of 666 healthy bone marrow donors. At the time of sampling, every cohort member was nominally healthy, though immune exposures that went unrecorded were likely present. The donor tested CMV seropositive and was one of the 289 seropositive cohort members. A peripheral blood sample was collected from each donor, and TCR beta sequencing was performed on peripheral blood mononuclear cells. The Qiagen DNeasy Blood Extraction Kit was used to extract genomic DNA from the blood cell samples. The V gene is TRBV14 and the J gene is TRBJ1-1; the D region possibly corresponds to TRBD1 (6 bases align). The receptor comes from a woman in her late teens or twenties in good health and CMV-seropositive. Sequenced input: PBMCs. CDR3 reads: CASSQDRVGAVF. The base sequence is TGTGCCAGCAGCCAAGATCGGGTGGGGGCTGTCTTT.